The 14 T cell receptor beta chains below were found in one sample sequenced in a study of T cell changes during pregnancy in multiple sclerosis (dated by TCRdb to between 2018 and 2021). The method was the immunoSEQ multiplex PCR assay. TCRdb took over this immuneACCESS table, retaining in-frame rearrangements with V and J assigned. Such tables are incomplete; in checked studies, under half of the missing clones stem from an unresolved V gene, and the remainder is unexplained. The sample table records around 65,000 clones; roughly 90% of these occur just once. The ten largest clonotypes hold 2.5% to 3% of the sample. The input for sequencing was peripheral blood, taken in the second trimester of pregnancy. All receptors derive from a female donor in good health, enrolled as a control in a pregnancy study.

V usage is TRBV28 and J usage is TRBJ2-1; D gene unclear. Trimming cost V 2 bases and J 0 bases, with 11 bases left between them. The CDR3 has 16 residues. CDR1 is MDHEN, CDR2 SYDVKM, per germline. The CDR3 nucleotides are TGTGCCAGCAGTTTAAAACTAATCTACTCCTACAATGAGCAGTTCTTC. This encodes CASSLKLIYSYNEQFF. The variable domain in full, with the rest retrieved from reference TRBV28 and TRBJ2-1, is DVKVTQSSRYLVKRTGEKVFLECVQDMDHENMFWYRQDPGLGLRLIYFSYDVKMKEKGDIPEGYSVSREKKERFSLILESASTNQTSMYLCASSLKLIYSYNEQFFGPGTRLTVL.

The V call is TRBV2, the J call TRBJ2-3; tentatively, D is TRBD1 (5 bases). The CDR3 has 15 amino acids. V shed 0 bases and J shed 4 bases, with 11 bases lying between them. Germline assignment: CDR1 SNHLY and CDR2 FYNNEI. DNA of the CDR3: TGTGCCAGCAGTGAAGCGCTTAGGGGCGCAGATACGCAGTATTTT. This sequence encodes CASSEALRGADTQYF.

The genes are TRBV18 and TRBJ2-2, with D hard to call. Germline V gene data show CDR1 as KGHSH and CDR2 as LQKENI. V lost 1 base to trimming and J lost 3 bases, with 9 bases between them. The CDR3 is 15 residues long. The CDR3 DNA follows: TGTGCCAGCTCACCACGGGCGTCGGACACCGGGGAGCTGTTTTTT. Protein product: CASSPRASDTGELFF.

Written as DNA, the CDR3 is TGTGCCAGCAGCTCGTGGGACAGGGGTGGCGAGCAGTACTTC. Protein sequence: CASSSWDRGGEQYF. The chain links TRBV7-3 to TRBJ2-7; the match to TRBD1 covers 10 bases. There are 14 residues in the CDR3. The ends lost 4 bases at V and 6 bases at J; junction bases unmatched: 6. Germline V lookup: CDR1 SGHTA, CDR2 FQGTGA.

V is TRBV23-1 and J is TRBJ2-2, with TRBD1 identical over 7 bases. TRBV23-1 is given ORF status, its function remaining uncertain. Trimming removed 1 base from V and 5 bases from J; junction bases left unmatched: 10. CDR3 length: 17 amino acids. The CDR3 loop is CASSQWLRTGLTGELFF. CDR3 nucleotide sequence: TGCGCCAGCAGTCAATGGCTTAGGACAGGCCTGACCGGGGAGCTGTTTTTT.

The chain's CDR3 is CASSSTGSSYEQYF. DNA of the CDR3: TGTGCCAGCAGCTCAACAGGGAGCTCCTACGAGCAGTACTTC. The chain recombines TRBV7-2 with TRBJ2-7, with a tentative D call TRBD1 (6 bases). The germline CDR1 and CDR2 sequences are SGHTA and FQGNSA. With 4 bases removed from V and 0 bases from J, the gap between germline ends came to 10 bases. CDR3 length: 14 residues.

The gene calls are TRBV28 and TRBJ2-1; the D gene is possibly TRBD1 (5 bases). Germline V CDR1 and CDR2: MDHEN, SYDVKM. This CDR3 comprises 13 residues. Trimming stripped 9 bases from V and 5 bases from J, with 14 bases between. The CDR3 DNA follows: TGTGCCAGTATGACCAGGGCAGACAATGAGCAGTTCTTC. This encodes CASMTRADNEQFF.

This clone has only one observation. The gene calls are TRBV4-1 and TRBJ2-7; tentative D call: TRBD2 (7 bases). Trimming shortened V by 4 bases and J by 0 bases, and 19 bases separated the two germline ends. The CDR3 covers 17 residues. In germline, CDR1 is MGHRA, CDR2 YSYEKL. CDR3 loop: CASSPRGAGSGSYEQYF. DNA for the CDR3: TGCGCCAGCAGCCCTCGGGGGGCTGGTAGCGGCTCCTACGAGCAGTACTTC.

This clone was observed a single time. The gene calls are TRBV9 and TRBJ2-1, with D perhaps TRBD2 (5 bases). The V and J ends lost 1 base and 8 bases respectively, with 16 bases between them. Germline lookup yields CDR1 SGDLS and CDR2 YYNGEE. The CDR3 loop spans 15 amino acids. CDR3 DNA: TGTGCCAGCAGCGTAACCGGATGGGAGTACGATGAGCAGTTCTTC. It is translated as CASSVTGWEYDEQFF.

The genes are TRBV7-3 and TRBJ2-2; weak D call: TRBD1 (5 bases). Germline V gene lookup returns CDR1 SGHTA and CDR2 FQGTGA. This CDR3 is 18 amino acids long. V was pared by 4 bases and J by 5 bases, with 23 bases between. CDR3 coding DNA: TGTGCCAGCAGCTCCCGGCAGGGCCGCCTACCTGGAACCGGGGAGCTGTTTTTT. Translation: CASSSRQGRLPGTGELFF.

The chain employs TRBV9 and TRBJ2-2, with 9 bases aligning to TRBD2. CDR3 length: 16 residues. The J segment lost 7 bases and the V segment lost 4 bases, leaving 11 bases of the junction unmatched. Germline lookup yields CDR1 SGDLS and CDR2 YYNGEE. CDR3 sequence (DNA): TGTGCCAGCAGCATACCTAGCGGGGTAGTCGGCGGGGAGCTGTTTTTT. As protein: CASSIPSGVVGGELFF.

This chain uses TRBV7-9 with TRBJ1-3, with 7 bases lining up with TRBD1. CDR3 length: 13 residues. V trimming: 8 bases; J trimming: 3 bases; junction bases outside the gene matches: 4. Per germline, CDR1 SEHNR and CDR2 FQNEAQ (reference sequence). Here the CDR3 reads CASGAGGGNTIYF. The CDR3 DNA sequence: TGTGCCAGCGGGGCAGGGGGTGGAAACACCATATATTTT.

The gene calls are TRBV28 and TRBJ2-1, with a weak D call TRBD1 (6 bases). CDR3 length: 12 amino acids. Trimming took off 10 bases at V and 2 bases at J, with 9 bases between the two ends. In germline, CDR1 is MDHEN, CDR2 SYDVKM. The CDR3 is CATTGPYNEQFF. In nucleotides, the CDR3 is TGTGCCACCACAGGGCCCTACAATGAGCAGTTCTTC. Variable domain in full (rest from reference TRBV28 and TRBJ2-1): DVKVTQSSRYLVKRTGEKVFLECVQDMDHENMFWYRQDPGLGLRLIYFSYDVKMKEKGDIPEGYSVSREKKERFSLILESASTNQTSMYLCATTGPYNEQFFGPGTRLTVL.

The CDR3 region has the DNA TGTGCCATCAGCACAGGGGGTACTGGAAACACCATATATTTT. It codes for CAISTGGTGNTIYF. V usage is TRBV10-3 and J usage is TRBJ1-3, with 8 bases that match TRBD1. V gave up 6 bases and J gave up 2 bases; unmatched junction bases: 3. This CDR3 is 14 amino acids long. Germline lookup yields CDR1 ENHRY and CDR2 SYGVKD.